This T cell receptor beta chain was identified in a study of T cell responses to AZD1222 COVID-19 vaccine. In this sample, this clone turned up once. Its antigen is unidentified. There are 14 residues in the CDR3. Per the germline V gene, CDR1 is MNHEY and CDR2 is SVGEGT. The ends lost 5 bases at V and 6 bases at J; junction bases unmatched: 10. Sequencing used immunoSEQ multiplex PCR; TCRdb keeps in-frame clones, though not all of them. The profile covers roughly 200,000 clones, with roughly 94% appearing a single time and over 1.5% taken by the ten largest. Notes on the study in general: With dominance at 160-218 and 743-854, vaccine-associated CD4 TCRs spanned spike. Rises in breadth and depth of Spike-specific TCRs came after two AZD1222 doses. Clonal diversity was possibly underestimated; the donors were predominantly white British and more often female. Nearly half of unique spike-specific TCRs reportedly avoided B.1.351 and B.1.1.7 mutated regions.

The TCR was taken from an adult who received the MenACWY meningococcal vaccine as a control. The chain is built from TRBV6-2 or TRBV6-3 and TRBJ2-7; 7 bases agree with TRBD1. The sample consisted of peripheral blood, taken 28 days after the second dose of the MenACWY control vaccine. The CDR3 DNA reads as TGTGCCAGCAGTATAAAGGGGGCCTCAGGCGAGCAGTACTTC. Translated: CASSIKGASGEQYF.